One sample yielded the 24 T cell receptor beta chains listed below, sequenced in a study of cytomegalovirus exposure and HLA in healthy donors. TCRdb's table, derived via immunoSEQ multiplex PCR, lists solely in-frame clones and lacks some. The sample carries 120,000 or so clones, roughly nine tenths recorded once. Sequencing was performed on PBMCs. Receptors originate from a woman under 30 in good health and CMV-seronegative.

V and J are TRBV18 and TRBJ2-1; 7 nucleotides agree with TRBD1. The V gene end was trimmed by 6 bases and the J gene end by 7 bases; junction bases not matched to a gene: 12. Germline V CDR1 and CDR2: KGHSH, LQKENI. There are 15 residues in the CDR3. The CDR3 DNA sequence: TGTGCCAGCTCCCTAGGACAGGCCGGTGTGAATGAGCAGTTCTTC. Its translation is CASSLGQAGVNEQFF.

The chain joins TRBV19 to TRBJ1-2; a weak D match, TRBD1 (5 bases). The germline V and J ends were trimmed by 4 bases and 4 bases, with 10 bases remaining between them. Germline V lookup: CDR1 LNHDA, CDR2 SQIVND (reference sequence). The CDR3 covers 13 residues. Here the CDR3 DNA reads TGTGCCAGTAGTAGCAGGGATCGCTATGGCTACACCTTC. This encodes CASSSRDRYGYTF.

The chain links TRBV28 to TRBJ1-5, with D uncertain. Trimming shortened V by 6 bases and J by 1 base, and 13 bases separated the two germline ends. The CDR3 sequence is 15 residues long. CDR1 and CDR2 from the germline V gene are MDHEN and SYDVKM. The CDR3 DNA is TGTGCCAGCAGGTATACAGACACCAGCAATCAGCCCCAGCATTTT. It encodes CASRYTDTSNQPQHF.

This chain uses TRBV29-1 with TRBJ2-7; 8 nucleotides agree with TRBD1. V was pared by 7 bases and J by 6 bases, with 8 bases of the junction left unmatched. The CDR3 consists of 12 residues. Germline CDR1 and CDR2: SQVTM and ANQGSEA. The DNA of the CDR3 is TGCAGCGCATTGACAGGGGTATCCGAGCAGTACTTC. Protein: CSALTGVSEQYF.

The chain carries TRBV10-3 and TRBJ1-3, with D possibly being TRBD1 (5 bases). The CDR3 contains 14 residues. V lost 2 bases and J 2 bases, leaving 7 bases between the germline ends. Germline V gene lookup returns CDR1 ENHRY and CDR2 SYGVKD. CDR3 sequence reads: CAISEGAAGNTIYF. The CDR3 bases are TGTGCCATCAGTGAGGGGGCCGCTGGAAACACCATATATTTT.

The V gene is TRBV18, the J gene TRBJ2-7; TRBD2 matches at 12 bases. The CDR3 is 15 amino acids. The germline V gene has CDR1 KGHSH and CDR2 LQKENI. Losses at the gene ends were 3 bases for V and 2 bases for J; bases not matched to a gene: 2. CDR3 nucleotides: TGTGCCAGCTCACCGACTAGCGGGGGCGCCTACGAGCAGTACTTC. Its translation is CASSPTSGGAYEQYF.

The CDR3 sequence is CAWSVGGGSYEQYF. In DNA form, the CDR3 reads TGTGCCTGGAGTGTCGGGGGTGGCTCCTACGAGCAGTACTTC. J is TRBJ2-7 and V is TRBV30; perhaps TRBD2 as D (6 bases). V shed 0 bases and J shed 0 bases, with 9 bases lying between them. Germline CDR1 is GTSNPN and CDR2 is SVGIG (reference sequence). The CDR3 totals 14 residues.

V and J are TRBV19 and TRBJ2-5; the match to TRBD2 covers 7 bases. CDR1 is LNHDA and CDR2 is SQIVND in the germline V gene (reference sequence). V trimming: 3 bases; J trimming: 7 bases; junction bases outside the gene matches: 5. CDR3 length equals 13 residues. DNA of the CDR3: TGTGCCAGTAGTATTAATGGGGGGGGGACCCAGTACTTC. Encoded protein: CASSINGGGTQYF.

The chain joins TRBV29-1 to TRBJ2-3; the match to TRBD2 covers 13 bases. The CDR3 totals 14 residues. J gave up 1 base and V 8 bases, and 3 bases lay outside the gene matches. Germline assignment: CDR1 SQVTM and CDR2 ANQGSEA. CDR3 sequence reads: CSPGTSGGTDTQYF. The CDR3 DNA sequence: TGCAGCCCGGGGACTAGCGGGGGCACAGATACGCAGTATTTT.

The CDR3, as DNA: TGCGCCAGCAGCCAAGATACGAGAACTGAAGCTTTCTTT. Residues: CASSQDTRTEAFF. The chain is built from TRBV4-1 and TRBJ1-1, with D hard to call. V was pared by 0 bases and J by 5 bases, with 7 bases between. The CDR3 covers 13 residues. Per germline, CDR1 MGHRA and CDR2 YSYEKL.

The rearrangement joins TRBV6-6 to TRBJ2-1; 8 bases map to TRBD1. CDR3 size: 14 residues. Germline V CDR1 and CDR2: MNHNY, SVGAGI (reference sequence). Trimming cost V 2 bases and J 10 bases; bases outside gene matches: 7. The CDR3 bases are TGTGCCAGCAGTTACGGGGACAGGTCGGAGGAGCAGTTCTTC. Translating it yields CASSYGDRSEEQFF.

The J gene is TRBJ2-3, the V gene TRBV27; 9 bases align to TRBD1. This CDR3 has 12 residues. Losses at the gene ends were 7 bases for V and 12 bases for J; bases not matched to a gene: 8. Looked up from germline, CDR1 is MNHEY and CDR2 is SMNVEV (reference sequence). In DNA, the CDR3 is TGTGCCAGCAAACAGTCGGGACAGGGCCAGTATTTT. Protein: CASKQSGQGQYF.

This sequence joins TRBV28 and TRBJ2-7; TRBD2 agrees at 13 bases. Germline V lookup: CDR1 MDHEN, CDR2 SYDVKM. With 3 bases clipped from V and 4 bases from J, the junction kept 3 bases outside the gene matches. This CDR3 contains 15 residues. The CDR3 spells CASSFRTSGSYEQYF. The CDR3 DNA sequence: TGTGCCAGCAGTTTCAGGACTAGCGGGAGTTACGAGCAGTACTTC.

The V call is TRBV29-1, the J call TRBJ1-2; D gene ambiguous. V lost 5 bases to trimming and J lost 6 bases, with 10 bases between them. The CDR3 is 11 amino acids. CDR1 is SQVTM and CDR2 is ANQGSEA in the germline V gene. CDR3 DNA sequence: TGCAGCGTTCAGGATAATAATGGCTACACCTTC. Translation gives CSVQDNNGYTF.

The chain is built from TRBV29-1 and TRBJ2-1; TRBD2 agrees at 10 bases. The ends lost 7 bases at V and 14 bases at J; junction bases unmatched: 11. Per the germline V gene, CDR1 is SQVTM and CDR2 is ANQGSEA. CDR3 length: 12 residues. The CDR3 DNA sequence: TGCAGCGGGCGGAGTACTAGCGGGAACGAGTTCTTC. Its protein is CSGRSTSGNEFF.

This sequence joins TRBV6-5 and TRBJ1-4; 9 nucleotides match TRBD1. The CDR3 runs 15 residues. V lost 5 bases, J lost 7 bases, and 8 bases stayed unmatched. Germline loops: CDR1 MNHEY, CDR2 SVGAGI. The chain's CDR3 is CASSTQQGAGEKLFF. CDR3 DNA sequence: TGTGCCAGCAGTACCCAACAGGGGGCAGGTGAAAAACTGTTTTTT.

V and J are TRBV5-6 and TRBJ1-1, with a possible D match to TRBD1 (5 bases). Between the trimmed V and J ends, which lost 0 bases and 0 bases, there was a span of 15 bases. The germline V gene has CDR1 SGHDT and CDR2 YYEEEE. CDR3 length equals 17 residues. CDR3 nucleotides: TGTGCCAGCAGCTTGGCGGGCCAGGGATACATGAACACTGAAGCTTTCTTT. This gives the protein CASSLAGQGYMNTEAFF. The full variable domain, rest sourced from reference TRBV5-6 and TRBJ1-1, is DAGVTQSPTHLIKTRGQQVTLRCSPKSGHDTVSWYQQALGQGPQFIFQYYEEEERQRGNFPDRFSGHQFPNYSSELNVNALLLGDSALYLCASSLAGQGYMNTEAFFGQGTRLTVV.

The V and J genes are TRBV6-6 and TRBJ2-2; 8 nucleotides match TRBD2. V lost 7 bases and J lost 4; bases outside the gene matches: 5. The germline V gene encodes CDR1 MNHNY and CDR2 SVGAGI (reference sequence). The CDR3 is made up of 14 amino acids. The CDR3 DNA reads TGTGCCAGCATGACTAGCGTTGGCACCGGGGAGCTGTTTTTT. Protein sequence: CASMTSVGTGELFF.

This chain connects TRBV27 to TRBJ1-1; D might be TRBD1 (5 bases). The CDR3 is made up of 16 amino acids. V was pared by 0 bases and J by 0 bases, with 11 bases between. The germline V gene encodes CDR1 MNHEY and CDR2 SMNVEV (reference sequence). The CDR3 here is CASSLSEDRLNTEAFF. DNA of the CDR3: TGTGCCAGCAGTTTATCCGAAGACAGATTGAACACTGAAGCTTTCTTT.

The chain recombines TRBV5-1 with TRBJ2-7; the match to TRBD1 covers 7 bases. V shed 4 bases, J shed 3 bases, and the junction held 7 bases outside the gene matches. CDR3 length equals 14 residues. Per the germline V gene, CDR1 is SGHRS and CDR2 is YFSETQ. In nucleotides, the CDR3 is TGCGCCAGCAGCCCCCCTGACAGGGACTACGAGCAGTACTTC. It yields the protein CASSPPDRDYEQYF.

The chain links TRBV19 to TRBJ1-1; TRBD1 aligns across 10 bases. CDR1 is LNHDA and CDR2 is SQIVND in the germline V gene (reference sequence). The V and J ends lost 9 bases and 6 bases, in that order; junction bases with no gene match: 13. This CDR3 contains 15 residues. DNA for the CDR3: TGTGCCAGCCATGAGGGCCGGGACAGGGGCGCTGAAGCTTTCTTT. This codes for CASHEGRDRGAEAFF.

The genes are TRBV4-2 and TRBJ1-5, with D perhaps TRBD1 (5 bases). CDR1 LGHNA and CDR2 YNFKEQ come from the germline V gene. CDR3 length: 14 residues. Trimming pared 1 base from V and 4 bases from J, leaving 8 bases between. The CDR3 DNA follows: TGTGCCAGCAGCCAAGGTTCAGGGAATCAGCCCCAGCATTTT. Residues: CASSQGSGNQPQHF.

The chain joins TRBV6-1 to TRBJ2-3, with D possibly matching TRBD2 (6 bases). Germline loops: CDR1 MNHNS, CDR2 SASEGT. The CDR3 is 13 amino acids. The V gene lost 4 bases and the J gene lost 6 bases, with 11 bases spanning the gap. CDR3 in amino acids: CASSVLAPDTQYF. The CDR3 region has the DNA TGTGCCAGCAGTGTACTAGCCCCGGATACGCAGTATTTT.

V gene TRBV7-3 combines with J gene TRBJ2-7; TRBD2 matches 10 bases. Unmatched junction bases numbered 10, after V lost 2 bases and J lost 3 bases. The CDR3 is 17 amino acids. From germline, CDR1 is SGHTA and CDR2 FQGTGA. Written as DNA, the CDR3 is TGTGCCAGCAGCTTATGCCACAACGGACTAGCGGTCTACGAGCAGTACTTC. Protein: CASSLCHNGLAVYEQYF.